This T cell receptor (beta chain) was sequenced in a study of OX40 agonist ivuxolimab in advanced cancers. Whole-study context: Aged roughly 23 to 79 with a mean of 60 years, they were under 85% male.

Study results and caveats: In CD8+ T cells, expanded clones were on average more numerous than in CD4+.

TCRdb's table, derived via immunoSEQ multiplex PCR, lists solely in-frame clones and lacks some. This sample yields about 76,000 clones, of which under 90% are seen a single time; about 7% belongs to the top ten. No patient had autoimmune disease or received systemic immunosuppression. At cycle 4 day 1, cycle 7 day 1, and baseline, blood was sampled. The CDR3 spans 16 residues. Trimming at V came to 4 bases and at J to 0 bases, leaving 5 bases not matched to a gene. CDR1 and CDR2 (germline): MNHNY, SVGAGI (reference sequence). This clone has just one count. Antigen specificity is unknown. This receptor was taken from an adult with an advanced solid tumor such as melanoma, head and neck, liver or kidney cancer. The specimen was CD4+ or CD8+ T cells sorted from blood, collected in a trial of the OX40 agonist ivuxolimab. The V call is TRBV6-6, the J call TRBJ2-2; 7 bases match TRBD1. In nucleotides, the CDR3 is TGTGCCAGCAGTTCCCTGGACAGGCCGAACACCGGGGAGCTGTTTTTT. This codes for CASSSLDRPNTGELFF.